Listed below are T cell receptor beta chains from one sample, sequenced in a study of shared clonotypes between healthy human individuals. Method: immunoSEQ multiplex PCR; TCRdb's copy keeps in-frame clones and lacks some. The sample lists about 2 million clones; 95% were seen once. The sequenced material came from naive CD4+ T cells sorted from blood. Receptor source: a man aged 18-30 years in good health. CDR3s include the opening cysteine and the closing phenylalanine or tryptophan. D genes are given only for firm matches. Size is omitted from some rows. Given values are once, few, many or a class for expanded clones.

size,V,J,D,CDR3,DNA
NA,TRBV7-2,TRBJ2-3,NA,CASTQYTDTQYF,TGTGCCAGCACCCAGTACACAGATACGCAGTATTTT
NA,TRBV6-1,TRBJ2-1,TRBD1,CASSELATGSSEQFF,TGTGCCAGCAGTGAATTAGCGACAGGGAGCAGTGAGCAGTTCTTC
NA,TRBV19,TRBJ2-2,TRBD1,CASRGQGGAGELFF,TGTGCCAGTAGGGGACAGGGAGGAGCCGGGGAGCTGTTTTTT
NA,TRBV5-4,TRBJ2-1,NA,CASSLKGWEQFF,TGTGCCAGCAGCTTGAAGGGCTGGGAGCAGTTCTTC
NA,TRBV4-2,TRBJ2-7,NA,CASSIGAYEQYF,TGTGCCAGCAGTATCGGGGCTTACGAGCAGTACTTC
NA,TRBV10-2,TRBJ2-2,NA,CASSVNGELFF,TGCGCCAGCAGTGTGAACGGGGAGCTGTTTTTT
once,TRBV2,TRBJ2-3,NA,CASKDKPASTDTQYF,TGTGCCAGCAAAGACAAACCGGCATCCACAGATACGCAGTATTTT
NA,TRBV5-4,TRBJ1-1,TRBD1,CASRSGQGNTEAFF,TGTGCCAGCAGGTCTGGACAGGGAAACACTGAAGCTTTCTTT
NA,TRBV2,TRBJ2-2,NA,CASSPGPSGELFF,TGTGCCAGCAGCCCTGGGCCCTCCGGGGAGCTGTTTTTT
NA,TRBV5-4,TRBJ2-7,TRBD1,CASSLDRGRGYEQYF,TGTGCCAGCAGCTTGGACAGGGGGCGAGGGTACGAGCAGTACTTC
NA,TRBV25-1,TRBJ2-4,NA,CASSGSGGVLAKNIQYF,TGTGCCAGCAGTGGTTCTGGTGGGGTCCTAGCCAAAAACATTCAGTACTTC
NA,TRBV7-8,TRBJ1-5,TRBD1,CASSLDPGQGPKPQHF,TGTGCCAGCAGCTTAGACCCGGGACAGGGCCCAAAGCCCCAGCATTTT
NA,TRBV2,TRBJ2-7,NA,CASSDLQSLKAEQYF,TGTGCCAGCAGTGACCTCCAATCCCTAAAGGCCGAGCAGTACTTC
NA,TRBV6-7,TRBJ2-7,NA,CASSYGHQGGWCEQYF,TGTGCCAGCAGTTACGGGCACCAGGGCGGTTGGTGCGAGCAGTACTTC
NA,TRBV18,TRBJ1-3,NA,CASSTGPPPGNTIYF,TGTGCCAGCTCAACCGGGCCCCCTCCGGGAAACACCATATATTTT
once,TRBV6-4,TRBJ1-2,NA,CASSDGYYGYTF,TGTGCCAGCAGTGACGGATACTATGGCTACACCTTC
NA,TRBV10-1,TRBJ1-1,NA,CASSDWKNTEAFF,TGCGCCAGCAGTGATTGGAAGAACACTGAAGCTTTCTTT
NA,TRBV5-1,TRBJ1-4,NA,CASSLPWTVGNEKLFF,TGCGCCAGCAGCTTGCCGTGGACAGTAGGAAATGAAAAACTGTTTTTT
NA,TRBV5-5,TRBJ1-3,NA,CASSAPVSGNTIYF,TGTGCCAGCAGCGCGCCCGTCTCTGGAAACACCATATATTTT
NA,TRBV7-9,TRBJ1-4,NA,CASSSRSGAANEKLFF,TGTGCCAGCAGCTCGCGCTCGGGGGCAGCTAATGAAAAACTGTTTTTT
NA,TRBV6-1,TRBJ1-5,NA,CASSEVSILDQPQHF,TGTGCCAGCAGTGAAGTGAGCATACTCGATCAGCCCCAGCATTTT
NA,TRBV5-5,TRBJ2-7,NA,CASSLGQGAYEQYF,TGTGCCAGCAGCTTGGGGCAGGGCGCCTACGAGCAGTACTTC
NA,TRBV9,TRBJ2-3,TRBD2,CASSVATGRNTDTQYF,TGTGCCAGCAGCGTAGCTACCGGGAGGAACACAGATACGCAGTATTTT
NA,TRBV7-2,TRBJ2-5,NA,CASSWIRGEETQYF,TGTGCCAGCAGCTGGATCAGGGGGGAAGAGACCCAGTACTTC
NA,TRBV5-1,TRBJ2-3,NA,CASSFGGVSTDTQYF,TGCGCCAGCAGCTTTGGAGGAGTTAGCACAGATACGCAGTATTTT
NA,TRBV29-1,TRBJ1-2,TRBD1,CSGGQGAGYGYTF,TGCAGCGGCGGACAGGGGGCGGGCTATGGCTACACCTTC
NA,TRBV4-3,TRBJ2-2,NA,CASSQEAYTGELFF,TGCGCCAGCAGCCAAGAAGCGTACACCGGGGAGCTGTTTTTT
NA,TRBV7-2,TRBJ1-2,NA,CASSLLPGSGYTF,TGTGCCAGCAGCTTACTCCCAGGGTCTGGCTACACCTTC
NA,TRBV2,TRBJ1-4,NA,CASGGGNEKLFF,TGTGCCAGCGGGGGGGGAAATGAAAAACTGTTTTTT
NA,TRBV28,TRBJ1-3,NA,CASSLQGTGNTIYF,TGTGCCAGCAGTCTCCAGGGCACTGGAAACACCATATATTTT
NA,TRBV10-3,TRBJ2-1,TRBD2,CAISDGLAAEQFF,TGTGCCATCAGTGATGGACTAGCGGCTGAGCAGTTCTTC